Shown below are 4 T cell receptor beta chains from a single sample sequenced in a study of beta chain features in type 1 diabetes. Antigens for these TCRs are unknown. Sequenced material consisted of expressed TCRB transcripts (all of the isolated RNA was reverse transcribed). The method was immunoSEQ multiplex PCR; TCRdb's version includes in-frame clones alone and lacks a portion of them. The sample shows roughly 400,000 clones, 8% to 10% of them seen only once. Study-wide findings and caveats: Type 1 diabetes patients had moderately but significantly shorter TCRB CDR3s in all four CD4+ subsets.

The material sequenced was central memory CD4+ T cells from blood. All receptors derive from a man in his thirties or forties with type 1 diabetes.

The gene calls are TRBV13 and TRBJ1-6; 10 bases align to TRBD1. The junction had 9 bases not matched to a gene; V was cut back by 5 bases and J by 5 bases. Germline CDR1 is PRHDT and CDR2 is FYEKMQ (reference sequence). The CDR3 has 17 amino acids. The CDR3 DNA follows: TGTGCCAGCAGCCTTTTAGACAGGGGGCCGAATAATTCACCCCTCCACTTT. Translating gives CASSLLDRGPNNSPLHF.

The chain carries TRBV7-2 and TRBJ1-1; 10 bases fit TRBD1. CDR1 is SGHTA and CDR2 is FQGNSA in the germline V gene. Germline trimming cut 2 bases from V and 1 base from J; bases unmatched to any gene: 7. There are 17 residues in the CDR3. The CDR3 here is CASSLKRDRGWNTEAFF. The CDR3 nucleotides are TGTGCCAGCAGCTTAAAACGGGACAGGGGTTGGAACACTGAAGCTTTCTTT.

This clone has more than one count but fewer than ten. The CDR3 DNA reads TGTGCCAGCAGCTTACAACAGAATCAGCCCCAGCATTTT. It yields the protein CASSLQQNQPQHF. The rearrangement uses TRBV7-2 and TRBJ1-5; D is undetermined. This CDR3 region has 13 residues. CDR1 and CDR2 (germline): SGHTA, FQGNSA. Between the trimmed V and J ends, which lost 2 bases and 4 bases, there was a span of 6 bases. Variable domain in full (rest from reference TRBV7-2 and TRBJ1-5): GAGVSQSPSNKVTEKGKDVELRCDPISGHTALYWYRQSLGQGLEFLIYFQGNSAPDKSGLPSDRFSAERTGGSVSTLTIQRTQQEDSAVYLCASSLQQNQPQHFGDGTRLSIL.

The CDR3 reads CASSLEGTPRSYNEQFF. The CDR3 nucleotides are TGTGCCAGCAGCTTGGAAGGGACCCCTCGCTCCTACAATGAGCAGTTCTTC. This chain uses TRBV5-8 with TRBJ2-1, with D perhaps being TRBD1 or TRBD2 (5 bases each). V lost 0 bases and J 0 bases, leaving 13 bases between the germline ends. Germline values: CDR1 SGHTS, CDR2 YDEGEE. The CDR3 is 17 amino acids.